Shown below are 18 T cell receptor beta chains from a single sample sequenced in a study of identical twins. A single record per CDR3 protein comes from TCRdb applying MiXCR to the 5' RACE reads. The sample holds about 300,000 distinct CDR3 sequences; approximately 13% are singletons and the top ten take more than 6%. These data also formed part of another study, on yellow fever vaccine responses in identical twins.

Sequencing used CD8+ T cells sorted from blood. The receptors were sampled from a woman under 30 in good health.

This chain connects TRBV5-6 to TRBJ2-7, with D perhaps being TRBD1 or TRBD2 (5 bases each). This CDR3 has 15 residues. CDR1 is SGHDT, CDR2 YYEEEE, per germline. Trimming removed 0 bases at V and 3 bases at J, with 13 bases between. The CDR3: CASSLGFGGNYEQYF. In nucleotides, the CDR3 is TGTGCCAGCAGCTTGGGTTTTGGGGGAAACTACGAGCAGTACTTC.

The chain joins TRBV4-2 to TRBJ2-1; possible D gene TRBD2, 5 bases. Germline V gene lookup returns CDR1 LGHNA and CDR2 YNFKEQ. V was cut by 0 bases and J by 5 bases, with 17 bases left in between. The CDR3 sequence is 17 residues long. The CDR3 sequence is CASSQDLLIASNNEQFF. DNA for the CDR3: TGTGCCAGCAGCCAAGATCTCTTAATAGCGTCAAACAATGAGCAGTTCTTC.

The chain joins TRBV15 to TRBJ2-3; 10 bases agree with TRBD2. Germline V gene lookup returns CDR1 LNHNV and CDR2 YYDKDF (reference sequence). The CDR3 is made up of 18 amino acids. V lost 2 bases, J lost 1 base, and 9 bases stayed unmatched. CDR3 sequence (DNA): TGTGCCACCAGCAGACGGAAACAAGCGGGGGGGGGCACAGATACGCAGTATTTT. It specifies CATSRRKQAGGGTDTQYF.

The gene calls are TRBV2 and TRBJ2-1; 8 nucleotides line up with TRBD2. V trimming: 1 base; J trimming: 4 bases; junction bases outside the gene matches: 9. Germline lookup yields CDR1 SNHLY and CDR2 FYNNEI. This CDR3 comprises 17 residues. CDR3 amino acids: CASSEGGLAGSYNEQFF. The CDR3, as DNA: TGTGCCAGCAGTGAAGGAGGTTTAGCGGGATCGTACAATGAGCAGTTCTTC.

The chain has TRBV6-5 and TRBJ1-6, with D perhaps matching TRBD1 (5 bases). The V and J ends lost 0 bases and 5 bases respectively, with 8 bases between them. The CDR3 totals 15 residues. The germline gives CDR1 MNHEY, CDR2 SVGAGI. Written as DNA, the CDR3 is TGTGCCAGCAGTTACTCGACGGGGGATAATTCACCCCTCCACTTT. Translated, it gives CASSYSTGDNSPLHF.

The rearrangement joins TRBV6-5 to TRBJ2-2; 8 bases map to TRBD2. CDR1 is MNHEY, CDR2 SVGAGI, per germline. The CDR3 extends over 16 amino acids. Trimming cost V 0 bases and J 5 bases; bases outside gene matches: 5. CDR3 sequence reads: CASSYSLAGGTGELFF. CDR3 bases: TGTGCCAGCAGTTACTCGCTAGCGGGTGGAACCGGGGAGCTGTTTTTT.

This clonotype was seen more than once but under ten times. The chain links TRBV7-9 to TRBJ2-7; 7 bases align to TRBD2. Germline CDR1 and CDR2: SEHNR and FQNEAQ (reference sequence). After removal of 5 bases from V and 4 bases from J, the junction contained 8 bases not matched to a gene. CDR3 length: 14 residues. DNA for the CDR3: TGTGCCAGCAGCCTGGGGAGGGTCCCGTACGAGCAGTACTTC. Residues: CASSLGRVPYEQYF.

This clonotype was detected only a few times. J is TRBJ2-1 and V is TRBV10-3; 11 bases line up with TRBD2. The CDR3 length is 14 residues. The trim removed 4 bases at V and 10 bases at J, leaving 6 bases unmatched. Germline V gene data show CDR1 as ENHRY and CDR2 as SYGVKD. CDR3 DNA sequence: TGTGCCATCAGTGGACTAGCGGGACACCCCGAGCAGTTCTTC. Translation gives CAISGLAGHPEQFF.

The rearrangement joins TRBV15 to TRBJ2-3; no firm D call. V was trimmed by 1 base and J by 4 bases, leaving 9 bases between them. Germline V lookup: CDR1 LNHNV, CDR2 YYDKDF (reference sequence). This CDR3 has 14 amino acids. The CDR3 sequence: CATSRGVFPDTQYF. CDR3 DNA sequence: TGTGCCACCAGCAGAGGGGTTTTTCCAGATACGCAGTATTTT.

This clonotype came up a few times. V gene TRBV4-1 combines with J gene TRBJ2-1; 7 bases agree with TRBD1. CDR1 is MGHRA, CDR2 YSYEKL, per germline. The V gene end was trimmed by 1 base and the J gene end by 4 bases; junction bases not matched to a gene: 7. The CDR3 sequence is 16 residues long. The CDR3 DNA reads TGCGCCAGCAGCCAAGTGGTGACAGGGTCGTACAATGAGCAGTTCTTC. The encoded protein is CASSQVVTGSYNEQFF.

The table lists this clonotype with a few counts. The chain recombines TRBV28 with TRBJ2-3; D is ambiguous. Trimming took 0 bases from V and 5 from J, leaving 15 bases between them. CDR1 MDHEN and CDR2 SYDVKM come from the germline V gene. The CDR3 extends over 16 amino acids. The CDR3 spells CASSLWSASEEDTQYF. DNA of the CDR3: TGTGCCAGCAGTTTATGGTCGGCTAGTGAGGAAGATACGCAGTATTTT.

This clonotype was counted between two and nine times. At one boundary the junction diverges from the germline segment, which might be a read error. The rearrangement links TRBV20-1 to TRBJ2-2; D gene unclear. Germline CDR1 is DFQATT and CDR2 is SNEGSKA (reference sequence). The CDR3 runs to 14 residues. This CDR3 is CSARDFRNTGELFF. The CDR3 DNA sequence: TGCAGTGCTCGAGACTTCAGGAACACCGGGGAGCTGTTTTTT.

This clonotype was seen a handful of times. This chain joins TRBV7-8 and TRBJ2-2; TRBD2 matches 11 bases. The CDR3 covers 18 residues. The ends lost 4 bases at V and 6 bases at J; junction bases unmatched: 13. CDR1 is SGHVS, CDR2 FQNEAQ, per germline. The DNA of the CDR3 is TGTGCCAGCAGCTACGTGGTAGCGGGGGGGCTCTATTCCGGGGAGCTGTTTTTT. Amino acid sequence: CASSYVVAGGLYSGELFF.

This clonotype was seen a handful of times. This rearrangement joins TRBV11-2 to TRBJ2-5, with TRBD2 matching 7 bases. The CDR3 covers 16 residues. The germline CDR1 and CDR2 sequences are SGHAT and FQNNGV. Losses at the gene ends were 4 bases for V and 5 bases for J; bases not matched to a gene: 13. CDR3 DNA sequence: TGTGCCAGCAGCTCAGCCCTAGCGGCAGCATGGGAGACCCAGTACTTC. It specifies CASSSALAAAWETQYF. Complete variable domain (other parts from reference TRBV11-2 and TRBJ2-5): EAGVAQSPRYKIIEKRQSVAFWCNPISGHATLYWYQQILGQGPKLLIQFQNNGVVDDSQLPKDRFSAERLKGVDSTLKIQPAKLEDSAVYLCASSSALAAAWETQYFGPGTRLLVL.

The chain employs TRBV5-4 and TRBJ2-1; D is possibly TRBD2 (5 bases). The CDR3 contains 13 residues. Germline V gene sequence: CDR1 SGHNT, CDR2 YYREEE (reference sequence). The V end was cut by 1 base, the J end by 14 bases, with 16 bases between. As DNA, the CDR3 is TGTGCCAGCAGCTTGAAACCCTCCAGGCGGGAGTTCTTC. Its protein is CASSLKPSRREFF.

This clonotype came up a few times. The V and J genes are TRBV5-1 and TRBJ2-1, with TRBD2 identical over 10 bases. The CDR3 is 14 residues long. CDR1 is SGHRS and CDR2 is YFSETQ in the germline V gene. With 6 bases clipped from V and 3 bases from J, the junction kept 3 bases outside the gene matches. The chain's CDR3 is CASMLAGVYNEQFF. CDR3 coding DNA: TGCGCCAGCATGCTAGCGGGAGTCTACAATGAGCAGTTCTTC.

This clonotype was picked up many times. The CDR3 sequence: CASSQVTGTHYGYTF. The CDR3 DNA reads as TGCGCCAGCAGCCAAGTGACCGGGACACACTATGGCTACACCTTC. The chain couples TRBV4-1 to TRBJ1-2; D may be TRBD1 (6 bases). Germline lookup yields CDR1 MGHRA and CDR2 YSYEKL. The CDR3 totals 15 residues. Trimming cost V 1 base and J 3 bases, with 12 bases left between them.

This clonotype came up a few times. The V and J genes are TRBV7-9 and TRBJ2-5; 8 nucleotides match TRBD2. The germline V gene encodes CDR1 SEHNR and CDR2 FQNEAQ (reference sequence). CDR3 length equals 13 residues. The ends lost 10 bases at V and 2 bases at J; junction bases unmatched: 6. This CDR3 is CATRGGAQETQYF. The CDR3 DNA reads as TGTGCCACCCGGGGGGGGGCGCAAGAGACCCAGTACTTC.